This TCR beta chain was profiled in a study of blood T cell repertoires in COVID-19. In the study overall: Acute and convalescent COVID-19 samples came from the United States, Italy and Spain.

In the original processing: By means of reference gene primer amplification, nucleated cell counts were estimated. Only in-frame clones appear in the TCRdb table, and some are missing; sequencing was by immunoSEQ multiplex PCR. Clonal size and the V and J genes are those of that table, whereas D and trimming came from the DNA. The sample includes 300,000 to 350,000 clones, around 89% seen only once; the top ten take under 1.1%. The J segment lost 2 bases and the V segment lost 0 bases, leaving 11 bases of the junction unmatched. In germline, CDR1 is SGHRS, CDR2 YFSETQ. The CDR3 spans 17 residues. Enrolment of Seattle patients took place during active infection, and they were followed longitudinally.

The TCR originated in a woman aged 40 to 50 with COVID-19, enrolled during active disease. The sequenced sample consisted of peripheral blood. The chain is built from TRBV5-1 and TRBJ2-7; 7 nucleotides line up with TRBD1. The CDR3 region has the DNA TGCGCCAGCAGCTTGGTCCCCCCGGGACAGAGGGCCTACGAGCAGTACTTC. Its protein product is CASSLVPPGQRAYEQYF. The whole variable domain, remainder taken from reference TRBV5-1 and TRBJ2-7, is KAGVTQTPRYLIKTRGQQVTLSCSPISGHRSVSWYQQTPGQGLQFLFEYFSETQRNKGNFPGRFSGRQFSNSRSEMNVSTLELGDSALYLCASSLVPPGQRAYEQYFGPGTRLTVT.